Listed here are 21 T cell receptor beta chains from one sample, sequenced in a study of regulatory T cells in long-lasting Graves disease. Time point here: newly diagnosed GD, antithyroid drugs for less than 3 months. TCR sequences were obtained from RNA taken from PBMCs. Construction of TCR beta libraries relied on iRepertoire HTBI primers and on Arm-PCR targeting CDR3 regions. TCRdb fed the multiplex PCR reads into MiXCR, producing one record per CDR3 protein. The table records about 540,000 distinct CDR3 sequences, roughly 13% of them present only once. Separately, the same data were catalogued under a study of T cells in Graves' hyperthyroidism and ophthalmopathy.

Specimen: peripheral blood mononuclear cells (PBMCs), collected at new diagnosis, from a patient treated with antithyroid drugs. These receptors originate from a young man with Graves disease.

The rearrangement uses TRBV19 and TRBJ2-7; unclear D gene. This CDR3 region has 13 residues. Trimming left V 1 base short and J 3 bases short, with 7 bases between. Germline V gene lookup returns CDR1 LNHDA and CDR2 SQIVND (reference sequence). CDR3 nucleotide sequence: TGTGCCAGTAGTATAGGGGGATACTACGAGCAGTACTTC. Translated, it gives CASSIGGYYEQYF. Full variable domain (remainder filled in from reference TRBV19 and TRBJ2-7): DGGITQSPKYLFRKEGQNVTLSCEQNLNHDAMYWYRQDPGQGLRLIYYSQIVNDFQKGDIAEGYSVSREKKESFPLTVTSAQKNPTAFYLCASSIGGYYEQYFGPGTRLTVT.

Many counts were recorded for this clonotype. This chain uses TRBV24-1 with TRBJ2-3; possible D gene TRBD1, 5 bases. This CDR3 comprises 14 residues. The germline CDR1 and CDR2 sequences are KGHDR and SFDVKD. V lost 6 bases and J 2 bases, leaving 11 bases between the germline ends. The CDR3 sequence: CATSTGSNTDTQYF. DNA of the CDR3: TGTGCCACCAGTACAGGTTCGAACACAGATACGCAGTATTTT.

This clonotype was counted many times. The V gene is TRBV3-1, the J gene TRBJ2-5; 10 bases agree with TRBD1. CDR1 and CDR2 from the germline V gene are LGHDT and YNNKEL (reference sequence). The CDR3 is made up of 14 amino acids. Unmatched junction bases numbered 5, after V lost 5 bases and J lost 5 bases. CDR3 in DNA: TGTGCCAGCAGCATACGACAGGGGGCGGAGACCCAGTACTTC. Residues: CASSIRQGAETQYF.

Of note for this clonotype: This could be a read error, since a much larger clone is one nucleotide away. This chain links TRBV12-3 or TRBV12-4 with TRBJ2-7; D remains ambiguous. The CDR3 runs to 13 residues. V was trimmed by 7 bases and J by 4 bases, leaving 14 bases between them. The CDR3 sequence: CASNFDERYEQYF. The CDR3 DNA follows: TGTGCCAGCAATTTTGATGAACGATACGAGCAGTACTTC.

The sample holds many counts of this clonotype. J is TRBJ1-2 and V is TRBV5-1; D might be TRBD1 (5 bases). In germline, CDR1 is SGHRS, CDR2 YFSETQ. CDR3 length: 15 amino acids. V lost 1 base and J lost 3, with 13 bases in between. The chain's CDR3 is CASSLYQGFHYGYTF. The CDR3 DNA follows: TGCGCCAGCAGCTTGTATCAGGGATTTCACTATGGCTACACCTTC.

There are a few counts of this clonotype. The chain joins TRBV6-5 to TRBJ2-3; a weak D match, TRBD2 (5 bases). This CDR3 region has 13 residues. Per germline, CDR1 MNHEY and CDR2 SVGAGI. Between the trimmed V and J ends, which lost 0 bases and 5 bases, there was a span of 6 bases. The CDR3 DNA reads TGTGCCAGCAGTTACTCACTAGGAGATACGCAGTATTTT. Translation gives CASSYSLGDTQYF.

The V and J genes are TRBV5-1 and TRBJ1-3; TRBD1 might be the D (5 bases). V was shortened by 3 bases and J by 4 bases, with 17 bases between the two germline ends. Germline V CDR1 and CDR2: SGHRS, YFSETQ. This CDR3 comprises 16 residues. CDR3 in amino acids: CASSSTGAGSGNTIYF. Written as DNA, the CDR3 is TGCGCCAGCAGCTCAACCGGGGCAGGCTCCGGAAACACCATATATTTT.

This chain uses TRBV20-1 with TRBJ2-1, with 9 nucleotides matching TRBD2. With V trimmed by 1 base and J by 8 bases, 9 bases remained unmatched. The CDR3 totals 15 residues. The germline V gene encodes CDR1 DFQATT and CDR2 SNEGSKA (reference sequence). The CDR3 here is CSARGLAGRRDEQFF. The DNA of the CDR3 is TGCAGTGCTAGAGGGCTAGCGGGAAGAAGGGATGAGCAGTTCTTC.

In its sample, this clonotype was seen many times. The chain has TRBV9 and TRBJ2-2; the match to TRBD2 covers 7 bases. V lost 2 bases, J lost 6 bases, and 10 bases stayed unmatched. Germline V gene sequence: CDR1 SGDLS, CDR2 YYNGEE. This CDR3 has 16 residues. This CDR3 is CASSVTPRGEAGELFF. The DNA of the CDR3 is TGTGCCAGCAGCGTCACCCCCCGGGGGGAGGCCGGGGAGCTGTTTTTT.

V and J are TRBV20-1 and TRBJ2-3; tentatively, D is TRBD2 (5 bases). This CDR3 spans 15 amino acids. Germline CDR1 and CDR2: DFQATT and SNEGSKA (reference sequence). The V and J ends lost 1 base and 6 bases respectively, with 17 bases between them. CDR3 region: CSARVSGLQRDTQYF. DNA for the CDR3: TGCAGTGCTAGAGTAAGCGGACTTCAGCGGGATACGCAGTATTTT.

This clonotype was counted many times. This chain uses TRBV28 with TRBJ1-1; a possible D gene is TRBD1 (5 bases). The ends were cut back, 3 bases at V and 5 bases at J, with 16 bases in the middle. Germline CDR1 and CDR2: MDHEN and SYDVKM. The CDR3 extends over 15 amino acids. The CDR3 spells CASSFSDTRGTEAFF. The CDR3 coding sequence is TGTGCCAGCAGTTTTTCGGACACGCGAGGGACTGAAGCTTTCTTT.

This clonotype occurred many times. The chain carries TRBV11-3 and TRBJ2-3; D gene uncertain. Per the germline V gene, CDR1 is SGHNT and CDR2 is YENEEA. V was cut by 2 bases and J by 7 bases, with 1 base left in between. The CDR3 length is 10 residues. CDR3 in amino acids: CASSLYTQYF. The CDR3 nucleotides are TGTGCCAGCAGCTTATATACGCAGTATTTT.

This clonotype has a count of ten or more. This chain uses TRBV9 with TRBJ2-1; 7 bases agree with TRBD2. Trimming took 5 bases from V and 5 from J; bases not matched to a gene: 7. Germline V gives CDR1 SGDLS, CDR2 YYNGEE. There are 14 residues in the CDR3. The CDR3 loop reads CASSEGGYHNEQFF. In DNA form, the CDR3 reads TGTGCCAGCAGTGAGGGAGGGTACCACAATGAGCAGTTCTTC.

Comment on this clonotype: A read error is possible here, since a much larger clone lies one base away. The chain couples TRBV12-3 or TRBV12-4 to TRBJ2-7; 9 nucleotides match TRBD1. J gave up 6 bases and V 0 bases, and 9 bases lay outside the gene matches. This CDR3 comprises 16 residues. CDR3 sequence: CASSLAGTGWRSEQYF. CDR3 in DNA: TGTGCCAGCAGTTTAGCGGGGACAGGGTGGAGGAGCGAGCAGTACTTC.

This clonotype was picked up many times. V usage is TRBV4-1 and J usage is TRBJ1-2, with a weak D call TRBD1 (6 bases). The CDR3 spans 16 residues. CDR1 is MGHRA and CDR2 is YSYEKL in the germline V gene. Deletions cut 3 bases from V and 7 bases from J, with 21 bases between. Here the CDR3 reads CASSHLRTETFFGYTF. In nucleotides, the CDR3 is TGCGCCAGCAGCCATCTCAGGACAGAAACCTTCTTTGGCTACACCTTC.

This clonotype was seen many times. The chain is built from TRBV2 and TRBJ2-5, with unresolved D. The ends were cut back, 5 bases at V and 5 bases at J, with 9 bases in the middle. Germline V gene lookup returns CDR1 SNHLY and CDR2 FYNNEI. This CDR3 region has 12 residues. The CDR3 reads CASSPDLETQYF. As DNA, the CDR3 is TGTGCCAGCAGTCCGGATCTCGAGACCCAGTACTTC.

This clonotype was counted only a few times. The chain has TRBV29-1 and TRBJ2-1, with 11 positions matching TRBD2. V gave up 0 bases and J gave up 7 bases; unmatched junction bases: 8. The CDR3 is 16 amino acids. Germline V gene lookup returns CDR1 SQVTM and CDR2 ANQGSEA. CDR3 in amino acids: CSVEEETSGIWNEQFF. The CDR3 region has the DNA TGCAGCGTTGAAGAGGAGACTAGCGGGATTTGGAATGAGCAGTTCTTC.

This rearrangement joins TRBV29-1 to TRBJ2-1; D unresolved. Trimming cost V 8 bases and J 7 bases, with 15 bases left between them. The CDR3 is made up of 12 amino acids. CDR1 and CDR2 (germline): SQVTM, ANQGSEA. The CDR3 loop reads CSPLFSPNEQFF. As DNA, the CDR3 is TGCAGCCCCCTTTTTTCTCCTAATGAGCAGTTCTTC.

This clonotype appeared many times. This chain links TRBV2 with TRBJ2-1, with 8 bases lining up with TRBD1. The CDR3 is 16 residues long. V trimming: 5 bases; J trimming: 3 bases; junction bases outside the gene matches: 9. Germline CDR1 is SNHLY and CDR2 is FYNNEI. CDR3 coding DNA: TGTGCCAGCAGTTGGGGACAGGAAGAGGTCTACAATGAGCAGTTCTTC. This gives the protein CASSWGQEEVYNEQFF.

Many counts were recorded for this clonotype. CDR3 coding DNA: TGTGCTAGTGGCCCGGACTCCCCTAACGGGTACAATGAGCAGTTCTTC. This encodes CASGPDSPNGYNEQFF. The chain joins TRBV12-5 to TRBJ2-1; D is perhaps TRBD2 (5 bases). CDR1 and CDR2 (germline): LGHNT, FRNRAP. This CDR3 is 16 amino acids long. The germline V and J ends were trimmed by 6 bases and 4 bases, with 19 bases remaining between them.

This clonotype was counted between two and nine times. V gene TRBV19 combines with J gene TRBJ1-2; D perhaps matches TRBD1 (6 bases). CDR3 length equals 13 residues. The germline V and J ends were trimmed by 4 bases and 6 bases, with 12 bases remaining between them. CDR1 is LNHDA, CDR2 SQIVND, per germline (reference sequence). The chain's CDR3 is CASSTIQGNGYTF. For the CDR3, the DNA is TGTGCCAGTAGTACAATCCAGGGGAATGGCTACACCTTC.